This is a list of T cell receptor beta chains from one sample in a study of blood T cell repertoires in COVID-19. TCRdb's copy holds only in-frame clones and misses some; the assay was immunoSEQ multiplex PCR. This table has about 50,000 clones, roughly nine tenths appearing once. Sequenced: peripheral blood. The receptors were sampled from a human donor in a cohort sampled during active COVID-19. The CDR3 runs from the conserved cysteine through the conserved F or W. D genes are given only for firm matches. Size values are once, few and many counts, or a class for expanded clones, and some rows have none.

12	.	TRBJ2-3	TRBV7-9	.	CASNINADTQYF	TGTGCCAGCAACATCAACGCAGATACGCAGTATTTT
14	.	TRBJ2-1	TRBV19	.	CASSLRLVRNEQFF	TGTGCCAGTAGTCTACGACTAGTGAGAAATGAGCAGTTCTTC
16	.	TRBJ2-3	TRBV5-1	.	CASSLAGGTYTDTQYF	TGCGCCAGCAGCCTGGCAGGAGGGACTTACACAGATACGCAGTATTTT
14	.	TRBJ1-3	TRBV30	.	CAWNLWEAGNTIYF	TGTGCCTGGAATCTATGGGAGGCTGGAAACACCATATATTTT
11	.	TRBJ1-2	TRBV5-6	.	CASAGTGGYTF	TGTGCCAGTGCTGGTACAGGCGGCTACACCTTC
16	TRBD2	TRBJ2-7	TRBV3-1/TRBV3-2	.	CASSRPGGEGSYEQYF	TGTGCCAGCAGCCGCCCCGGGGGGGAGGGTTCCTACGAGCAGTACTTC
17	TRBD2	TRBJ2-1	TRBV27	.	CASSLLFPGGPSDEQFF	TGTGCCAGCAGTTTACTCTTTCCGGGGGGGCCTTCGGATGAGCAGTTCTTC
16	.	TRBJ1-2	TRBV6-4	once	CASSESAAPRNYGYTF	TGTGCCAGCAGTGAGTCGGCGGCACCCCGTAACTATGGCTACACCTTC
13	.	TRBJ1-2	TRBV18	.	CASSPPSGFGYTF	TGTGCCAGCTCACCACCGTCAGGGTTTGGCTACACCTTC
13	TRBD2	TRBJ2-1	TRBV5-1	.	CASNNGTNPKQFF	TGCGCCAGCAATAACGGGACTAACCCTAAGCAGTTCTTC
14	.	TRBJ2-3	TRBV5-4	once	CASSFGPGTDTQYF	TGTGCCAGCAGCTTCGGTCCCGGCACAGATACGCAGTATTTT
13	.	TRBJ1-1	TRBV20-1	.	CSASRGADTEAFF	TGCAGTGCTAGTCGGGGGGCTGATACTGAAGCTTTCTTT
16	TRBD1	TRBJ2-7	TRBV28	.	CASSSTGTGKPYEQYF	TGTGCCAGCAGCTCAACCGGGACAGGGAAACCCTACGAGCAGTACTTC
15	.	TRBJ1-5	TRBV6-1	few	CASSEAVGEGQPQHF	TGTGCCAGCAGTGAAGCGGTAGGGGAGGGTCAGCCCCAGCATTTT
14	.	TRBJ2-2	TRBV5-1	.	CAIPFPGSHGELFF	TGCGCCATCCCGTTCCCCGGGAGTCACGGGGAGCTGTTTTTT
15	.	TRBJ2-6	TRBV6-6	.	CASSYLFSGANVLTF	TGTGCCAGCAGTTACCTCTTCTCTGGGGCCAACGTCCTGACTTTC
15	.	TRBJ1-2	TRBV5-4	.	CASSLAGSVGYGYTF	TGTGCCAGCAGCTTGGCGGGATCCGTCGGCTATGGCTACACCTTC
12	.	TRBJ1-4	TRBV18	.	CASTAGAEKLFF	TGTGCCAGCACAGCGGGTGCGGAAAAACTGTTTTTT
15	.	TRBJ2-7	TRBV10-1	.	CARTGTLSPLTEQYF	TGCGCCAGGACAGGGACTTTAAGCCCCCTTACCGAGCAGTACTTC
12	.	TRBJ1-5	TRBV19	.	CASRAGNQPQHF	TGTGCCAGTAGGGCGGGTAATCAGCCCCAGCATTTT
16	TRBD1	TRBJ1-5	TRBV6-1	.	CASSERGQGSNQPQHF	TGTGCCAGCAGTGAGAGGGGACAGGGGAGCAATCAGCCCCAGCATTTT
14	TRBD2	TRBJ2-7	TRBV9	.	CASSVGLAGPEQYF	TGTGCCAGCAGCGTAGGACTAGCGGGACCCGAGCAGTACTTC
14	.	TRBJ2-2	TRBV30	.	CAWTHPGVPAELFF	TGTGCCTGGACTCATCCAGGGGTTCCCGCGGAGCTGTTTTTT
15	.	TRBJ1-1	TRBV19	.	CASTRRGGRNTEAFF	TGTGCCAGTACCAGGCGGGGAGGGAGGAACACTGAAGCTTTCTTT
16	TRBD2	TRBJ2-7	TRBV28	few	CASRGKTSGSSYEQYF	TGTGCCAGCAGGGGGAAAACTAGCGGGAGCTCCTACGAGCAGTACTTC
17	TRBD1	TRBJ1-3	TRBV7-2	.	CASSLGQGLISGNTIYF	TGTGCCAGCAGCTTAGGACAGGGGCTAATCTCTGGAAACACCATATATTTT
13	.	TRBJ1-2	TRBV30	.	CAWSVWGRSVYTF	TGTGCCTGGAGTGTATGGGGCAGGTCTGTCTACACCTTC
16	.	TRBJ2-7	TRBV28	.	CASSSGTFLSPYEQYF	TGTGCCAGCAGTTCCGGGACATTCCTTTCCCCCTACGAGCAGTACTTC
15	.	TRBJ2-5	TRBV5-1	.	CASSRASEGAETQYF	TGCGCCAGCAGCAGGGCTAGCGAGGGGGCAGAGACCCAGTACTTC
13	.	TRBJ2-2	TRBV6-5	.	CASSYRRPGELFF	TGTGCCAGCAGTTACAGGAGACCCGGGGAGCTGTTTTTT
17	TRBD2	TRBJ2-3	TRBV24-1	.	CATSDPGLAGFTDTQYF	TGTGCCACCAGTGATCCCGGACTAGCGGGATTCACAGATACGCAGTATTTT
14	.	TRBJ2-5	TRBV10-3	.	CATAGAGAQETQYF	TGTGCCACCGCGGGGGCCGGGGCTCAAGAGACCCAGTACTTC
13	TRBD1	TRBJ2-7	TRBV27	.	CAARDRHSYEQYF	TGTGCCGCCCGGGACAGACACTCCTACGAGCAGTACTTC
14	TRBD2	TRBJ2-3	TRBV7-3	once	CASSFSGGGDTQYF	TGTGCCAGCAGCTTTAGCGGGGGTGGAGATACGCAGTATTTT
14	.	TRBJ1-6	TRBV10-1	.	CASSERQVRSPLHF	TGCGCCAGCAGTGAGCGACAGGTTCGTTCACCCCTCCACTTT
13	.	TRBJ1-4	TRBV4-1	.	CASAGVLGEKLFF	TGCGCCAGCGCAGGGGTTTTGGGTGAAAAACTGTTTTTT
14	.	TRBJ1-3	TRBV6-2/TRBV6-3	.	CASSLTASGNTIYF	TGTGCCAGCAGTTTGACAGCCTCTGGAAACACCATATATTTT
13	.	TRBJ1-1	TRBV12-3/TRBV12-4	.	CASSLGAGTEAFF	TGTGCCAGCAGTCTGGGGGCGGGCACTGAAGCTTTCTTT
15	TRBD2	TRBJ2-1	TRBV7-3	.	CASSPEGLAYNEQFF	TGTGCCAGCAGCCCAGAGGGACTAGCCTACAATGAGCAGTTCTTC
13	.	TRBJ1-1	TRBV7-9	.	CASSLNTVTEAFF	TGTGCCAGCAGCTTAAATACTGTCACTGAAGCTTTCTTT
16	.	TRBJ2-1	TRBV7-8	once	CASSLELLFGENEQFF	TGTGCCAGCAGCTTAGAACTCCTATTTGGGGAGAATGAGCAGTTCTTC